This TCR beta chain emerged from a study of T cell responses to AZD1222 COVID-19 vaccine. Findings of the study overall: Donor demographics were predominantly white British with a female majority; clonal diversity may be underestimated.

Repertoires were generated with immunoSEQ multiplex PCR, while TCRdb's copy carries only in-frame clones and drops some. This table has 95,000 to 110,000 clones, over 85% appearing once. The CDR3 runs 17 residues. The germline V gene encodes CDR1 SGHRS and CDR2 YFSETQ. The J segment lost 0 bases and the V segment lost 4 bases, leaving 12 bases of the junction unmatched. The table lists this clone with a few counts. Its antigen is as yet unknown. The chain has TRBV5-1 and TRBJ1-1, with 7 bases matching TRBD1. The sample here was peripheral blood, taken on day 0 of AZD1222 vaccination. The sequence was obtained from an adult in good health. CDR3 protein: CASSRPSLQGMNTEAFF. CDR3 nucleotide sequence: TGCGCCAGCAGCCGACCCAGCCTACAGGGGATGAACACTGAAGCTTTCTTT.